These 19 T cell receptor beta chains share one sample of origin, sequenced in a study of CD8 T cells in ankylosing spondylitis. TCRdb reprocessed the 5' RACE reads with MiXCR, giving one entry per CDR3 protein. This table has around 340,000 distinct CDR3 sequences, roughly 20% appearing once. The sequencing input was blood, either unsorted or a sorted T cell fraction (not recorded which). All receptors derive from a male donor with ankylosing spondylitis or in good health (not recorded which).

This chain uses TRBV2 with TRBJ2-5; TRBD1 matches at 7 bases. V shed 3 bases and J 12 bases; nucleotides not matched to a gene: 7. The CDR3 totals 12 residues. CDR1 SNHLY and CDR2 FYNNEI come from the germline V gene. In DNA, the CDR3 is TGTGCCAGCAGTGACCGACAGGGTGGGGAGTACTTC. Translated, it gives CASSDRQGGEYF.

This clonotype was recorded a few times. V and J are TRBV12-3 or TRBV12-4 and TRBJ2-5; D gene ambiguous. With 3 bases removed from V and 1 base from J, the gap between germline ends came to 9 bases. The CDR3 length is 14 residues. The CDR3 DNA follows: TGTGCCAGCAGTTTCGTCCCCATCCAAGAGACCCAGTACTTC. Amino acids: CASSFVPIQETQYF.

DNA for the CDR3: TGTGCCAGCAGTGCTCATAACACCGGGGAGCTGTTTTTT. Translating gives CASSAHNTGELFF. The rearrangement uses TRBV11-2 and TRBJ2-2; no firm D call. Germline CDR1 SGHAT, CDR2 FQNNGV. This CDR3 has 13 residues. The V end was cut by 6 bases, the J end by 2 bases, with 7 bases between. The whole variable domain, filled in from reference TRBV11-2 and TRBJ2-2, reads EAGVAQSPRYKIIEKRQSVAFWCNPISGHATLYWYQQILGQGPKLLIQFQNNGVVDDSQLPKDRFSAERLKGVDSTLKIQPAKLEDSAVYLCASSAHNTGELFFGEGSRLTVL.

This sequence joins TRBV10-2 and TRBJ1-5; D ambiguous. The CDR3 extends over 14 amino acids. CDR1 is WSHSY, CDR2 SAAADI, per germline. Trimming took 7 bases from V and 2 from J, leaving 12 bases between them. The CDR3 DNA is TGCGCCAGCAACCAGGCTGGGGGCAATCAGCCCCAGCATTTT. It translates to CASNQAGGNQPQHF.

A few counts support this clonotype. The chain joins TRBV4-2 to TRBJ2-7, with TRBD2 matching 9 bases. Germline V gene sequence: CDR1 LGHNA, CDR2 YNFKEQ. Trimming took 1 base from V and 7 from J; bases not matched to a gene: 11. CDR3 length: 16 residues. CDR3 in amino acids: CASSQAMGLAGKEQYF. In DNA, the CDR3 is TGTGCCAGCAGCCAAGCCATGGGGCTAGCGGGGAAAGAGCAGTACTTC.

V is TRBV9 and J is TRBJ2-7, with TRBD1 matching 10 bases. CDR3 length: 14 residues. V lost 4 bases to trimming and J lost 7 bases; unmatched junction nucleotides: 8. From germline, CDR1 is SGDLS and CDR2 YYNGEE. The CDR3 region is CASSPGTGAWEQYF. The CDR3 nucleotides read TGTGCCAGCAGCCCAGGGACAGGGGCTTGGGAGCAGTACTTC.

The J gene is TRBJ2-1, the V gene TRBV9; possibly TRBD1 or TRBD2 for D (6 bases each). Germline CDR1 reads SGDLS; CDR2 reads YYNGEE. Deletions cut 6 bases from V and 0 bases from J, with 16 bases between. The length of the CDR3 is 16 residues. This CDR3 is CASTLGRGPSYNEQFF. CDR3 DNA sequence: TGTGCCAGCACCCTAGGTCGGGGGCCCTCCTACAATGAGCAGTTCTTC.

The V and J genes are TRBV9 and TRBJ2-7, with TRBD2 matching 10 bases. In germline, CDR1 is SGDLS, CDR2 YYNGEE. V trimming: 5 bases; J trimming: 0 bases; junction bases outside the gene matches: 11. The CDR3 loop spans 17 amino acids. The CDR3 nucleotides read TGTGCCAGCAGTGAACCCCCCGGGACTAGCGCCTCCTACGAGCAGTACTTC. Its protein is CASSEPPGTSASYEQYF.

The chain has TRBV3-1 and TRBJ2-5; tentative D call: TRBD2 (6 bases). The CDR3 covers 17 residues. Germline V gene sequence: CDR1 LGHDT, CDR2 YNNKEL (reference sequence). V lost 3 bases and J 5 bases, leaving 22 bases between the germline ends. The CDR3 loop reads CASSQTSIYGGAETQYF. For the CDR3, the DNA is TGTGCCAGCAGCCAGACCTCCATTTACGGGGGAGCGGAGACCCAGTACTTC.

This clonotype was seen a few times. The CDR3: CASSSGPEQFF. CDR3 DNA: TGTGCCAGCAGTTCTGGGCCTGAGCAGTTCTTC. This sequence joins TRBV12-3 or TRBV12-4 and TRBJ2-1; D not certain. The V and J ends lost 4 bases and 9 bases respectively, with 7 bases between them. CDR3 size: 11 residues.

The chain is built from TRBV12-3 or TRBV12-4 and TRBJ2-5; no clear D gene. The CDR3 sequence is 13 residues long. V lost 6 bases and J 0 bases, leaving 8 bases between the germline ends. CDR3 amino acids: CASSPWDQETQYF. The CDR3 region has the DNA TGTGCCAGCAGCCCGTGGGACCAAGAGACCCAGTACTTC.

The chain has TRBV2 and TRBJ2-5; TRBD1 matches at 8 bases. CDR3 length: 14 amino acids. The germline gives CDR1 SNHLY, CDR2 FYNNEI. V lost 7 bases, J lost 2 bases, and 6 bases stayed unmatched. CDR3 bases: TGTGCCAGCAACAGGGGGACGTTACAAGAGACCCAGTACTTC. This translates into CASNRGTLQETQYF.

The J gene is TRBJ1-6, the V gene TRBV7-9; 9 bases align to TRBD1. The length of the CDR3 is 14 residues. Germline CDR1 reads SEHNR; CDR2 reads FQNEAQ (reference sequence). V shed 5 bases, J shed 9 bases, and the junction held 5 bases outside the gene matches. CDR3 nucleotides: TGTGCCAGCAGCCTGGGACAGGGAAGTTCACCCCTCCACTTT. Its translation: CASSLGQGSSPLHF.

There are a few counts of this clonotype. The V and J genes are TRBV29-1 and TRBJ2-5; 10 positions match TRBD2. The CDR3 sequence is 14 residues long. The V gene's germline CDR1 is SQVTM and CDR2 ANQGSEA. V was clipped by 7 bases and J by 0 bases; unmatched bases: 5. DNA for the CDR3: TGCAGCGCCGCACTAGCGGGATACCAAGAGACCCAGTACTTC. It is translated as CSAALAGYQETQYF.

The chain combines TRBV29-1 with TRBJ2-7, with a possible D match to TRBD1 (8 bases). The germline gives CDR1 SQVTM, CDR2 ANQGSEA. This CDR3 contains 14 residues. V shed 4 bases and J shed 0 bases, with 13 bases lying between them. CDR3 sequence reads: CSVVYRGGSYEQYF. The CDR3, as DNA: TGCAGCGTTGTGTACAGGGGGGGCTCCTACGAGCAGTACTTC.

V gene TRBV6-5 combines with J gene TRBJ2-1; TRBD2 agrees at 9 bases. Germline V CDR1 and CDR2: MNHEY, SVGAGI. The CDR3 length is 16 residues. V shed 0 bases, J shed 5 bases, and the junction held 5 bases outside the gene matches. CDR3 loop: CASSYSLAGAHNEQFF. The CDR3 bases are TGTGCCAGCAGTTACTCGTTAGCGGGGGCACACAATGAGCAGTTCTTC.

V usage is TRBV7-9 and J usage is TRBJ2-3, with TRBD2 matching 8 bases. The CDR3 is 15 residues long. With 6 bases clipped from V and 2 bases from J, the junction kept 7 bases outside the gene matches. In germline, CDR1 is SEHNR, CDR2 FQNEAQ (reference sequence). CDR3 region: CASSLKRGPTDTQYF. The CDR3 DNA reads TGTGCCAGCAGTCTAAAGCGGGGGCCCACAGATACGCAGTATTTT. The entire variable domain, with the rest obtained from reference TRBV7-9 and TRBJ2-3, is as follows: DTGVSQNPRHKITKRGQNVTFRCDPISEHNRLYWYRQTLGQGPEFLTYFQNEAQLEKSRLLSDRFSAERPKGSFSTLEIQRTEQGDSAMYLCASSLKRGPTDTQYFGPGTRLTVL.

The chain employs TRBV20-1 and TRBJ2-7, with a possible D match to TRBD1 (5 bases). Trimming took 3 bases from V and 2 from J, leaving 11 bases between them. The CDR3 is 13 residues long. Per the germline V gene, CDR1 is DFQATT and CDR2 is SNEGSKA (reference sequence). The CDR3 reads CSARGRATYEQYF. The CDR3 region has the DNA TGCAGTGCTAGGGGCAGGGCCACCTACGAGCAGTACTTC.

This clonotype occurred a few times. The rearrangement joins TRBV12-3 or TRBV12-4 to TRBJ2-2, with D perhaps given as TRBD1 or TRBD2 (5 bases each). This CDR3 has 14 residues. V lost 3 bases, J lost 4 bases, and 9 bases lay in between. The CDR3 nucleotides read TGTGCCAGCAGTTTCGGGACCGGCACCGGGGAGCTGTTTTTT. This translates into CASSFGTGTGELFF.